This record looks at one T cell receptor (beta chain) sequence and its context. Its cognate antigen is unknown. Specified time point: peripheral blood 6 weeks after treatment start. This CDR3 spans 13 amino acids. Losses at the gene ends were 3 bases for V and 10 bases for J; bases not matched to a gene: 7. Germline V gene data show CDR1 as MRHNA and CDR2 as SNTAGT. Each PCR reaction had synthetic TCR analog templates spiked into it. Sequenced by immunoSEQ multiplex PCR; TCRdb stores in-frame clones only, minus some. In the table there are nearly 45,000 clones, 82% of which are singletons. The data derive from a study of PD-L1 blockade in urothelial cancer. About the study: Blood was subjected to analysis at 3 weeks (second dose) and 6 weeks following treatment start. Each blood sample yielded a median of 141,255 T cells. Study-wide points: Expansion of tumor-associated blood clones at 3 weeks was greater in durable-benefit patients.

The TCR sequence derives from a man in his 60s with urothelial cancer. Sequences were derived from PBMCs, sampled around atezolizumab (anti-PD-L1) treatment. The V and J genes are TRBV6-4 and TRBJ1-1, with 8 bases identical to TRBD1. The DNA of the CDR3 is TGTGCCAGCAGTGAATACGACAGGGGCCTAGCTTTCTTT. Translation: CASSEYDRGLAFF.